The clone carrying this TCR beta chain was observed once. Its cognate antigen is unknown. Measured with immunoSEQ multiplex PCR; TCRdb has only the in-frame clones, and not every one. Of 300,000 to 350,000 clones listed, nearly 90% are singletons. Germline CDR1 is MNHEY and CDR2 is SVGAGI. The CDR3 is 15 amino acids. V was clipped by 4 bases and J by 6 bases; unmatched bases: 6. This sample is part of a study of cytomegalovirus exposure and HLA in healthy donors. Points from the study as a whole: Researchers reported that a few CMV-associated chains were confirmed in vitro as CMV antigen-specific.

The chain links TRBV6-5 to TRBJ1-5; 10 nucleotides agree with TRBD1. Sequencing was performed on PBMCs. The source of this sequence is a man aged 30-40 years in good health and CMV-seronegative. CDR3 sequence: CASSSGQGVLQPQHF. The CDR3, as DNA: TGTGCCAGCAGTTCAGGACAGGGGGTTCTTCAGCCCCAGCATTTT.